The 28 T cell receptor beta chains presented below share a single source sample, sequenced in a study of siplizumab effects on memory and regulatory T cells. The data were produced by immunoSEQ multiplex PCR, yet TCRdb's version contains in-frame clones alone and is incomplete. The sample has roughly 120,000 clones, about 91% seen once; the top ten hold around 0.73%. Sequenced material: Tregs sorted from blood. These receptors were taken from a human donor in good health.

This chain connects TRBV5-4 to TRBJ2-3; D is possibly TRBD2 (6 bases). The CDR3 has 14 amino acids. CDR1 and CDR2 from the germline V gene are SGHNT and YYREEE (reference sequence). Trimming took off 1 base at V and 2 bases at J, with 8 bases between the two ends. Written as DNA, the CDR3 is TGTGCCAGCAGCTTGCCGGGAGCCACAGATACGCAGTATTTT. Encoded protein: CASSLPGATDTQYF.

The V call is TRBV14, the J call TRBJ1-1, with D unclear. CDR1 is SGHDN, CDR2 FVKESK, per germline. The CDR3 runs to 12 residues. Trimming left V 8 bases short and J 5 bases short, with 12 bases between. The CDR3 DNA follows: TGTGCCAGCGGACCACATTTAACTGAAGCTTTCTTT. This translates into CASGPHLTEAFF.

The V gene is TRBV25-1, the J gene TRBJ1-6; perhaps TRBD1 as D (6 bases). The V end lost 4 bases, the J end lost 14 bases, and 9 bases lay between the germline ends. The CDR3 length is 11 residues. Germline CDR1 reads MGHDK; CDR2 reads SYGVNS. The CDR3 here is CASSVRTALHF. CDR3 in DNA: TGTGCCAGCAGTGTACGGACAGCCCTCCACTTT.

The rearrangement links TRBV30 to TRBJ1-1; D not certain. V was shortened by 0 bases and J by 1 base, with 6 bases between the two germline ends. CDR1 and CDR2 (germline): GTSNPN, SVGIG (reference sequence). The CDR3 consists of 13 residues. CDR3 residues: CAWSVDPNTEAFF. The CDR3 DNA reads TGTGCCTGGAGTGTAGATCCGAACACTGAAGCTTTCTTT.

V and J are TRBV5-1 and TRBJ2-5; D possibly matches TRBD1 or TRBD2 (6 bases each). CDR3 size: 14 residues. Trimming cost V 2 bases and J 1 base, with 9 bases left between them. Germline V gene lookup returns CDR1 SGHRS and CDR2 YFSETQ. The CDR3, as DNA: TGCGCCAGCAGCTTTGAGGGGGGCCAAGAGACCCAGTACTTC. Protein sequence: CASSFEGGQETQYF.

This sequence joins TRBV18 and TRBJ2-5; tentatively, D is TRBD2 (6 bases). Germline V gene lookup returns CDR1 KGHSH and CDR2 LQKENI. CDR3 length equals 15 residues. Trimming shortened V by 3 bases and J by 1 base, and 12 bases separated the two germline ends. CDR3 DNA sequence: TGTGCCAGCTCACCTCGGGGGTTACCCCAAGAGACCCAGTACTTC. Translation gives CASSPRGLPQETQYF.

CDR3: CASSLRTGGAQYGYTF. CDR3 sequence (DNA): TGTGCCAGCAGCTTAAGGACAGGGGGCGCTCAGTATGGCTACACCTTC. This sequence joins TRBV11-1 and TRBJ1-2; 11 bases map to TRBD1. The CDR3 has 16 amino acids. Per germline, CDR1 SGHAT and CDR2 FQDESV (reference sequence). V dropped 2 bases and J dropped 5; count of bases not matched to a gene: 7.

The rearrangement joins TRBV4-1 to TRBJ2-1; 14 bases agree with TRBD2. V dropped 5 bases and J dropped 6; count of bases not matched to a gene: 6. The CDR3 has 16 amino acids. CDR1 is MGHRA, CDR2 YSYEKL, per germline. The CDR3 here is CASSDRLAGGSNEQFF. In DNA form, the CDR3 reads TGCGCCAGCAGCGACCGACTAGCGGGGGGGAGCAATGAGCAGTTCTTC.

This clone has only a few counts. The gene calls are TRBV20-1 and TRBJ2-7; possible D gene TRBD2, 5 bases. CDR3 length equals 11 residues. The V gene lost 0 bases and the J gene lost 10 bases, with 10 bases spanning the gap. In germline, CDR1 is DFQATT, CDR2 SNEGSKA (reference sequence). The CDR3 loop reads CSARDDGLQYF. As DNA, the CDR3 is TGCAGTGCTAGAGATGATGGACTTCAGTACTTC.

This chain joins TRBV5-1 and TRBJ1-1; TRBD1 agrees at 7 bases. The ends lost 3 bases at V and 2 bases at J; junction bases unmatched: 1. CDR1 and CDR2 (germline): SGHRS, YFSETQ. This CDR3 is built from 13 residues. CDR3 coding DNA: TGCGCCAGCAGCTGGGACAGCAACACTGAAGCTTTCTTT. The encoded protein is CASSWDSNTEAFF.

The V gene is TRBV6-5, the J gene TRBJ1-2; D may be TRBD1 (6 bases). CDR1 MNHEY and CDR2 SVGAGI come from the germline V gene. The CDR3 extends over 13 amino acids. V lost 6 bases to trimming and J lost 8 bases, with 16 bases between them. In nucleotides, the CDR3 is TGTGCCAGCAGGGACCGGGACATCCTGGGCTACACCTTC. This codes for CASRDRDILGYTF.

The table lists this clone with a count of one. V is TRBV7-6 and J is TRBJ2-6; 7 nucleotides line up with TRBD1. This CDR3 is built from 17 residues. Germline loops: CDR1 SGHVS, CDR2 FNYEAQ. The trim removed 5 bases at V and 3 bases at J, leaving 10 bases unmatched. The CDR3 sequence: CASSLRQGSGGANVLTF. The CDR3 nucleotides read TGTGCCAGCAGCCTAAGACAGGGCTCGGGTGGGGCCAACGTCCTGACTTTC.

This sequence joins TRBV5-6 and TRBJ2-7; no reliable D call. In germline, CDR1 is SGHDT, CDR2 YYEEEE. V was clipped by 4 bases and J by 3 bases, with 5 bases between them. This CDR3 is 11 amino acids long. The CDR3 DNA reads TGTGCCAGCAGCCTTAACTACGAGCAGTACTTC. Translating gives CASSLNYEQYF.

This rearrangement joins TRBV7-9 to TRBJ2-7; D not resolved. V was clipped by 4 bases and J by 4 bases, with 8 bases between them. CDR1 is SEHNR, CDR2 FQNEAQ, per germline (reference sequence). This CDR3 region has 12 residues. The CDR3 bases are TGTGCCAGCAGCTCGATGGGTTACGAGCAGTACTTC. Translation: CASSSMGYEQYF.

The chain has TRBV5-4 and TRBJ2-6; D possibly matches TRBD1 or TRBD2 (5 bases each). CDR1 and CDR2 (germline): SGHNT, YYREEE (reference sequence). CDR3 length equals 17 residues. V was clipped by 3 bases and J by 0 bases, with 13 bases between them. In DNA, the CDR3 is TGTGCCAGCAGCTGGGACGTTACGAACTCTGGGGCCAACGTCCTGACTTTC. Its translation: CASSWDVTNSGANVLTF.

This chain links TRBV10-1 with TRBJ2-7; D is unresolved. This CDR3 has 18 amino acids. Germline V gene lookup returns CDR1 WNHNN and CDR2 SYGVQD (reference sequence). The DNA of the CDR3 is TGCGCGGAAAGAGTTCGAAGGGTACGGGCCTTGGACGAGCAGAGGCAGTACTTC. It is translated as CAERVRRVRALDEQRQYF.

This chain links TRBV2 with TRBJ1-4; D may be TRBD1 (5 bases). The germline V gene has CDR1 SNHLY and CDR2 FYNNEI. This CDR3 contains 14 residues. V lost 5 bases to trimming and J lost 5 bases, with 12 bases between them. CDR3 loop: CASSRDGANEKLFF. CDR3 nucleotides: TGTGCCAGCAGTCGGGACGGCGCCAATGAAAAACTGTTTTTT.

J is TRBJ1-2 and V is TRBV6-5; D remains ambiguous. The CDR3 extends over 13 amino acids. Looked up from germline, CDR1 is MNHEY and CDR2 is SVGAGI. Trimming removed 6 bases from V and 8 bases from J, with 16 bases in between. In DNA form, the CDR3 reads TGTGCCAGCAGCCCGGCCTATTCTTGGGGCTACACCTTC. Its translation is CASSPAYSWGYTF.

The rearrangement links TRBV2 to TRBJ2-1; 9 bases align to TRBD1. With V trimmed by 6 bases and J by 8 bases, 14 bases remained unmatched. CDR1 and CDR2 from the germline V gene are SNHLY and FYNNEI. The CDR3 is made up of 16 amino acids. The CDR3 region has the DNA TGTGCCAGCAGGCTCCAAGGGACAGGGTTCGTTGATGAGCAGTTCTTC. It specifies CASRLQGTGFVDEQFF.

V gene TRBV18 combines with J gene TRBJ1-4; a possible D gene is TRBD1 (5 bases). The CDR3 runs to 15 residues. The germline CDR1 and CDR2 sequences are KGHSH and LQKENI. The V end was cut by 0 bases, the J end by 5 bases, with 10 bases between. Written as DNA, the CDR3 is TGTGCCAGCTCACCACCGAACAGGCGGAATGAAAAACTGTTTTTT. It specifies CASSPPNRRNEKLFF.

The V call is TRBV5-1, the J call TRBJ2-3; D is unresolved. CDR3 length: 15 amino acids. Germline V lookup: CDR1 SGHRS, CDR2 YFSETQ. Trimming left V 0 bases short and J 2 bases short, with 10 bases between. Here the CDR3 DNA reads TGCGCCAGCAGCTTGGGGGATGGCACCACAGATACGCAGTATTTT. It is translated as CASSLGDGTTDTQYF.

V gene TRBV29-1 combines with J gene TRBJ2-7, with TRBD2 identical over 10 bases. The CDR3 sequence is 13 residues long. J gave up 3 bases and V 7 bases, and 6 bases lay outside the gene matches. Germline CDR1 reads SQVTM; CDR2 reads ANQGSEA. The CDR3 protein is CSAAGTSVYEQYF. CDR3 in DNA: TGCAGCGCTGCCGGGACTAGCGTCTACGAGCAGTACTTC.

The J gene is TRBJ2-7, the V gene TRBV15; TRBD1 matches at 11 bases. After removal of 3 bases from V and 4 bases from J, the junction contained 5 bases not matched to a gene. The CDR3 extends over 15 amino acids. Per germline, CDR1 LNHNV and CDR2 YYDKDF (reference sequence). CDR3 sequence reads: CATSRDRGRTYEQYF. The CDR3 nucleotides read TGTGCCACCAGCAGGGACAGGGGGCGGACATACGAGCAGTACTTC.

The rearrangement links TRBV29-1 to TRBJ2-1, with D perhaps TRBD2 (5 bases). Per the germline V gene, CDR1 is SQVTM and CDR2 is ANQGSEA. V was cut by 1 base and J by 2 bases, with 12 bases left in between. The CDR3 totals 15 residues. The CDR3 DNA sequence: TGCAGCGTTGAAGGGGTCAGCGGCGCCTACAATGAGCAGTTCTTC. It translates to CSVEGVSGAYNEQFF.

V gene TRBV6-5 combines with J gene TRBJ1-2; D not resolved. The CDR3 is made up of 14 amino acids. V lost 5 bases and J lost 7, with 17 bases in between. Germline CDR1 is MNHEY and CDR2 is SVGAGI. Here the CDR3 reads CASSTDSPRGGYTF. The CDR3 nucleotides are TGTGCCAGCAGTACCGACTCTCCCCGAGGTGGCTACACCTTC.

In this sample, this clone turned up once. The chain employs TRBV5-4 and TRBJ1-5, with D possibly being TRBD1 (5 bases). Deletions cut 1 base from V and 0 bases from J, with 11 bases between. CDR3 length equals 16 residues. Germline loops: CDR1 SGHNT, CDR2 YYREEE (reference sequence). In DNA, the CDR3 is TGTGCCAGCAGCTTGAACCCAGGGTTTAGCAATCAGCCCCAGCATTTT. This translates into CASSLNPGFSNQPQHF. The whole variable domain, filled in from reference TRBV5-4 and TRBJ1-5, reads ETGVTQSPTHLIKTRGQQVTLRCSSQSGHNTVSWYQQALGQGPQFIFQYYREEENGRGNFPPRFSGLQFPNYSSELNVNALELDDSALYLCASSLNPGFSNQPQHFGDGTRLSIL.

V and J are TRBV6-5 and TRBJ2-7; 13 nucleotides match TRBD2. The CDR3 totals 14 residues. Germline V gives CDR1 MNHEY, CDR2 SVGAGI. The V and J ends lost 6 bases and 4 bases, in that order; junction bases with no gene match: 3. CDR3 nucleotides: TGTGCCAGCAGCCGGACTAGCGGGAGTTACGAGCAGTACTTC. This codes for CASSRTSGSYEQYF.

This clone has more than one count but fewer than ten. The CDR3 loop reads CASSGGLAGVTGELFF. As DNA, the CDR3 is TGTGCCAGTAGCGGGGGCCTAGCGGGAGTTACCGGGGAGCTGTTTTTT. The V call is TRBV19, the J call TRBJ2-2; 10 positions agree with TRBD2. Germline V lookup: CDR1 LNHDA, CDR2 SQIVND (reference sequence). With 6 bases clipped from V and 5 bases from J, the junction kept 9 bases outside the gene matches. The CDR3 covers 16 residues.